This TCR beta chain was sequenced in a study of regulatory T cells in long-lasting Graves disease. This clonotype appeared many times. The V and J ends lost 3 bases and 2 bases respectively, with 14 bases between them. Germline CDR1 LNHDA, CDR2 SQIVND (reference sequence). This CDR3 is built from 16 residues. Time point specified: newly diagnosed GD, antithyroid drugs for less than 3 months. There was RNA extracted from PBMCs, and the TCR library was made from it. Arm-PCR of CDR3 regions with iRepertoire HTBI primers generated TCR beta libraries. TCRdb used MiXCR to reprocess the multiplex PCR reads, holding one entry per CDR3 protein. Here the sample spans a few hundred thousand distinct CDR3 sequences, about 19% being singletons. The same data also contributed to another study, on T cells in Graves' hyperthyroidism and ophthalmopathy. Turning to that study: Orbital computed tomography and thyroid ultrasound, together with serum TRAb and thyroxine and clinical symptoms, were used for diagnoses. In the first-round RT-PCR of the TCR CDR3, the HTBI primer set was used.

This chain uses TRBV19 with TRBJ1-5; D unresolved. The sequencing used peripheral blood mononuclear cells (PBMCs), collected at new diagnosis, from a patient treated with antithyroid drugs. The clonotype comes from a woman aged 25-40 years with Graves disease. The CDR3 is CASSIGAGSGNQPQHF. In nucleotides, the CDR3 is TGTGCCAGTAGTATCGGCGCAGGTTCGGGCAATCAGCCCCAGCATTTT. Combining the CDR3 with reference TRBV19 and TRBJ1-5 gives the whole variable domain DGGITQSPKYLFRKEGQNVTLSCEQNLNHDAMYWYRQDPGQGLRLIYYSQIVNDFQKGDIAEGYSVSREKKESFPLTVTSAQKNPTAFYLCASSIGAGSGNQPQHFGDGTRLSIL.